This T cell receptor (beta chain) came from a study of blood T cells in healthy people across ages. Germline CDR1 reads DFQATT; CDR2 reads SNEGSKA (reference sequence). With V trimmed by 2 bases and J by 10 bases, 15 bases remained unmatched. The CDR3 runs 16 residues. The authors ran a second PCR of about 7 to 12 cycles using a sample-barcoded 5' primer and a J-beta primer mix. Each TCR beta cDNA got a 12-nucleotide random molecular identifier. One entry per CDR3 protein results from TCRdb running MiXCR on the 5' RACE reads. The sample includes about 640,000 distinct CDR3 sequences, 25% to 30% of them seen just once. As concerns this clonotype: A much larger clone differs from this one at a single base, so this may be a read error.

The clonotype comes from a woman aged 80 or over in good health. This chain joins TRBV20-1 and TRBJ2-1, with 9 bases identical to TRBD2. Material: blood. The DNA for the CDR3 is TGCAGTGCTAGACCGGGGCGGGGGGGCCGTTCATACGAGCAGTTCTTC. Encoded protein: CSARPGRGGRSYEQFF.